This T cell receptor beta chain was recorded in a study of blood T cell repertoires in COVID-19. Study-wide background: Acute-phase and convalescent COVID-19 samples originated in the United States, Italy and Spain.

V was pared by 6 bases and J by 0 bases, with 9 bases of the junction left unmatched. CDR1 and CDR2 from the germline V gene are LGHDT and YNNKEL (reference sequence). This CDR3 has 16 residues. The authors' processing: Estimated nucleated cell counts came from reference gene primer amplification. Data came from immunoSEQ multiplex PCR; TCRdb stores just in-frame clones and leaves some out. V, J and clone size were drawn from that table, and D and trimming were deduced from the DNA. The table lists some 530,000 clones, 70% to 90% of them singletons. The sequencing input was peripheral blood. The clonotype originates from a human donor in a cohort sampled during active COVID-19. This chain links TRBV3-1 (or the pseudogene TRBV3-2) with TRBJ1-2, with 8 bases lining up with TRBD1. CDR3 coding DNA: TGTGCCAGCAGTCTAGACAGGGGACCGGCTAACTATGGCTACACCTTC. Its translation is CASSLDRGPANYGYTF.